These 12 T cell receptor beta chains were all obtained from the same sample, sequenced in a study of shared clonotypes between healthy human individuals. The data were produced by immunoSEQ multiplex PCR, yet TCRdb's version contains in-frame clones alone and is incomplete. Altogether roughly 2.5 million clones are present, around 90% being singletons, with the ten largest covering about 0.13%. Sequencing input: naive CD4+ T cells sorted from blood. Indicated subset: CD45RA+ positively selected. These receptors were collected from a man in his late teens or twenties in good health.

This chain connects TRBV2 to TRBJ2-3, with D possibly called TRBD1 or TRBD2 (5 bases each). The V end lost 6 bases, the J end lost 2 bases, and 12 bases lay between the germline ends. The CDR3 totals 14 residues. Per germline, CDR1 SNHLY and CDR2 FYNNEI. CDR3 residues: CASRPFGATDTQYF. The CDR3 region has the DNA TGTGCCAGCAGACCGTTCGGGGCCACAGATACGCAGTATTTT.

The V call is TRBV4-3, the J call TRBJ2-5, with a weak D call TRBD1 (5 bases). The CDR3 sequence is 17 residues long. V was cut by 0 bases and J by 2 bases, with 16 bases left in between. Germline CDR1 is LGHNA and CDR2 is YSLEER. The CDR3 DNA sequence: TGCGCCAGCAGCCAAGATTGGGCGACAGCAGCTCAAGAGACCCAGTACTTC. This encodes CASSQDWATAAQETQYF.

This clone was seen a handful of times. The chain uses TRBV6-5 and TRBJ1-6, with D possibly matching TRBD1 (5 bases). Germline V gene data show CDR1 as MNHEY and CDR2 as SVGAGI. CDR3 length: 13 amino acids. V was trimmed by 1 base and J by 9 bases, leaving 7 bases between them. The CDR3 bases are TGTGCCAGCAGTTACTACGGGACTTCACCCCTCCACTTT. Amino acid sequence: CASSYYGTSPLHF.

This clone turned up a few times. The rearrangement links TRBV20-1 to TRBJ1-5; no reliable D call. The CDR3 runs 11 residues. In germline, CDR1 is DFQATT, CDR2 SNEGSKA (reference sequence). V lost 5 bases, J lost 6 bases, and 8 bases lay in between. CDR3 bases: TGCAGTGCTGGAGTAGGTCAGCCCCAGCATTTT. It translates to CSAGVGQPQHF.

The chain is built from TRBV7-9 and TRBJ2-3, with 13 bases matching TRBD2. With 1 base clipped from V and 5 bases from J, the junction kept 3 bases outside the gene matches. The CDR3 loop spans 16 amino acids. CDR1 is SEHNR and CDR2 is FQNEAQ in the germline V gene (reference sequence). CDR3 sequence reads: CASSLGTSGRGDTQYF. CDR3 coding DNA: TGTGCCAGCAGCTTAGGAACTAGCGGGAGGGGAGATACGCAGTATTTT.

This rearrangement joins TRBV6-5 to TRBJ2-4, with 9 bases that match TRBD1. This CDR3 region has 15 residues. From germline, CDR1 is MNHEY and CDR2 SVGAGI. Trimming removed 2 bases from V and 4 bases from J; junction bases left unmatched: 3. CDR3 nucleotide sequence: TGTGCCAGCAGTTACGAGGGGACAGGGAAAAACATTCAGTACTTC. Protein sequence: CASSYEGTGKNIQYF.

Note on this clone: Within the sample, other DNA sequences also encode this same CDR3. V gene TRBV2 combines with J gene TRBJ1-2; possibly TRBD1 for D (5 bases). Deletions cut 6 bases from V and 0 bases from J, with 8 bases between. Germline values: CDR1 SNHLY, CDR2 FYNNEI. The CDR3 runs to 13 residues. The CDR3 bases are TGTGCCAGCAGCGCAGGGCCTAACTATGGCTACACCTTC. It codes for CASSAGPNYGYTF. Variable domain in full (rest from reference TRBV2 and TRBJ1-2): EPEVTQTPSHQVTQMGQEVILRCVPISNHLYFYWYRQILGQKVEFLVSFYNNEISEKSEIFDDQFSVERPDGSNFTLKIRSTKLEDSAMYFCASSAGPNYGYTFGSGTRLTVV.

The gene calls are TRBV19 and TRBJ2-5; perhaps TRBD2 as D (6 bases). From germline, CDR1 is LNHDA and CDR2 SQIVND (reference sequence). Trimming removed 6 bases from V and 2 bases from J, with 13 bases in between. The CDR3 totals 14 residues. CDR3 sequence (DNA): TGTGCCAGTAGAGGGACTGAGAAACAAGAGACCCAGTACTTC. Translation gives CASRGTEKQETQYF.

Here the CDR3 reads CASSERDYEQYF. The CDR3 region has the DNA TGCGCCAGCAGTGAACGGGACTACGAGCAGTACTTC. This chain uses TRBV10-2 with TRBJ2-5; D may be TRBD2 (5 bases). The last part of the DNA fits TRBJ2-7 better; the J call may be wrong. Germline-derived CDR1 and CDR2 are WSHSY and SAAADI. There are 12 residues in the CDR3.

CDR3 residues: CASSSPSGSSYNEQFF. In DNA form, the CDR3 reads TGTGCCAGCAGTTCCCCTAGCGGGAGCTCCTACAATGAGCAGTTCTTC. V gene TRBV27 combines with J gene TRBJ2-1; 10 bases map to TRBD2. The CDR3 length is 16 residues. Germline lookup yields CDR1 MNHEY and CDR2 SMNVEV (reference sequence). V trimming: 4 bases; J trimming: 0 bases; junction bases outside the gene matches: 3.

Turning to this clone: Other DNA sequences of this sample code for an identical CDR3. The chain combines TRBV5-1 with TRBJ2-3; D not resolved. Trimming took off 0 bases at V and 2 bases at J, with 7 bases between the two ends. CDR1 is SGHRS and CDR2 is YFSETQ in the germline V gene. The CDR3 spans 14 residues. This CDR3 is CASSLAEVTDTQYF. The CDR3 nucleotides are TGCGCCAGCAGCTTGGCCGAGGTCACAGATACGCAGTATTTT.

Note on this clone: Other DNA sequences in this specimen translate into the identical CDR3. J is TRBJ2-1 and V is TRBV18; 8 nucleotides line up with TRBD1. The ends lost 3 bases at V and 2 bases at J; junction bases unmatched: 3. Per germline, CDR1 KGHSH and CDR2 LQKENI. The CDR3 is 15 amino acids. The CDR3 sequence is CASSPPGQAYNEQFF. The CDR3, as DNA: TGTGCCAGCTCACCCCCGGGACAGGCCTACAATGAGCAGTTCTTC.